This note documents a single TCR beta chain sequence. What it binds is unknown. The data were taken from a study of blood T cells in healthy people across ages. Study-wide findings and caveats: There was no known CMV status for donors, so expanded clonotype changes were possibly confounded. It was found that TCR beta diversity correlated strongly with the percentage of naive T cells.

Next came a second PCR, run for about 7 to 11 cycles, which used a sample-barcoded 5' primer along with a J-beta primer mix. TCRdb re-analysed the 5' RACE reads in MiXCR, keeping a single row per CDR3 protein. The table includes around 1,000,000 distinct CDR3 sequences, around 27% detected once. These data were likewise used in another study, on T cells of mothers and their children. That report notes: M1S, a second-PCR primer, added sample barcodes and 2-4 random nucleotides.

Sequencing used blood. The source is a girl aged 2 to 9 in good health.

DNA for the CDR3: TGCGCCAGCAGCCAAGAGATAGCGGGGTATAGGGATGAGCAGTTCTTC. The encoded protein is CASSQEIAGYRDEQFF. V usage is TRBV4-1 and J usage is TRBJ2-5; 8 positions match TRBD2. The assigned J gene may be wrong: the sequence end matches TRBJ2-1 better. This CDR3 has 16 amino acids. In germline, CDR1 is MGHRA, CDR2 YSYEKL.